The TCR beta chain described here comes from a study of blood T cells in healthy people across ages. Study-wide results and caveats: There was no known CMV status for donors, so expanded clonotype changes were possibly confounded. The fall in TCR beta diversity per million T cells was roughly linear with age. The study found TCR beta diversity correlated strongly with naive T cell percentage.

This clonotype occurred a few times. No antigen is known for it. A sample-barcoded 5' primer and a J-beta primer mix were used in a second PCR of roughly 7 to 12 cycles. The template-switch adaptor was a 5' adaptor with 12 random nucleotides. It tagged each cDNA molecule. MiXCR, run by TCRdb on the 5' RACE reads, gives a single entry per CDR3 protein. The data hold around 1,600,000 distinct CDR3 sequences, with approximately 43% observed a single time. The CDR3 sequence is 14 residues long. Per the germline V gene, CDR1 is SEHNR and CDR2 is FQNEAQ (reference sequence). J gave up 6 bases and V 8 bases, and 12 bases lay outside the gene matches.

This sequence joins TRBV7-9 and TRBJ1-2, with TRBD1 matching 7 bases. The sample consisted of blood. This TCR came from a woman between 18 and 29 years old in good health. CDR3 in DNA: TGTGCCAGCTACTCTAAGGGGGCCCAGAATGGCTACACCTTC. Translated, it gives CASYSKGAQNGYTF.